One sample yielded the 4 T cell receptor beta chains listed below, sequenced in a study of shared clonotypes between healthy human individuals. Data came from immunoSEQ multiplex PCR; TCRdb stores just in-frame clones and leaves some out. The sample gives about 690,000 clones, around 90% of which show up once; 34% is in the top ten. Source material: memory CD8+ T cells from PBMCs. Specified subset: CD45RO+ cells pooled with CCR7-negative TemRA cells. The receptors were gathered from a man younger than 35 in good health. Some clones in this sample may be carry-over from other donors' samples.

This clone was seen just once. The chain recombines TRBV11-2 with TRBJ2-7; 7 nucleotides agree with TRBD1. The CDR3 totals 17 residues. From germline, CDR1 is SGHAT and CDR2 FQNNGV. Trimming removed 3 bases from V and 1 base from J; junction bases left unmatched: 12. The CDR3 region is CASSFGRTGERSYEQYF. CDR3 sequence (DNA): TGTGCCAGCAGCTTTGGTCGTACAGGGGAGAGATCCTACGAGCAGTACTTC.

V and J are TRBV5-1 and TRBJ2-7; TRBD2 matches at 9 bases. There are 15 residues in the CDR3. Looked up from germline, CDR1 is SGHRS and CDR2 is YFSETQ. J lost 0 bases, V lost 0 bases, and 1 base had no gene match. The CDR3 region is CASSLGGRASYEQYF. CDR3 coding DNA: TGCGCCAGCAGCTTGGGCGGGAGGGCCTCCTACGAGCAGTACTTC.

The V call is TRBV28, the J call TRBJ2-7; TRBD2 agrees at 8 bases. V dropped 6 bases and J dropped 1; count of bases not matched to a gene: 5. The CDR3 length is 14 residues. The germline V gene has CDR1 MDHEN and CDR2 SYDVKM. CDR3 DNA: TGTGCCAGCAGATCCGGGACTAGATCCTACGAGCAGTACTTC. Its protein product is CASRSGTRSYEQYF. The variable domain in full, completed from reference TRBV28 and TRBJ2-7, reads DVKVTQSSRYLVKRTGEKVFLECVQDMDHENMFWYRQDPGLGLRLIYFSYDVKMKEKGDIPEGYSVSREKKERFSLILESASTNQTSMYLCASRSGTRSYEQYFGPGTRLTVT.

The rearrangement joins TRBV4-2 to TRBJ2-7; possible D gene TRBD1, 6 bases. Between the trimmed V and J ends, which lost 2 bases and 2 bases, there was a span of 10 bases. Germline assignment: CDR1 LGHNA and CDR2 YNFKEQ. CDR3 length: 14 amino acids. In nucleotides, the CDR3 is TGTGCCAGCAGCCAACACGGACAGACCTACGAGCAGTACTTC. Amino acid sequence: CASSQHGQTYEQYF.